The entry below describes one TCR beta chain. Germline values: CDR1 SQVTM, CDR2 ANQGSEA. The trim removed 6 bases at V and 5 bases at J, leaving 2 bases unmatched. This CDR3 has 12 amino acids. During its preparation, the TCRbeta library received unique molecular identifiers. TCRdb recomputed calls from the PCR reads with MiXCR, one row per CDR3 protein. The data hold about 72,000 distinct CDR3 sequences, with about 7% observed a single time. These data are taken from a study of T-cell reconstitution after alpha-beta-depleted transplantation in children. The origin of this receptor is a human donor who donated a stem cell graft to a child with acute lymphoblastic leukemia. This rearrangement joins TRBV29-1 to TRBJ2-1; 9 bases match TRBD1. Sequenced here: PBMCs from the stem cell graft donor, sampled from the stem cell graft. The CDR3 coding sequence is TGCAGCGTCTGGGACAGGGACAATGAGCAGTTCTTC. The encoded protein is CSVWDRDNEQFF.